The 11 T cell receptor beta chains reported below all come from one sample, sequenced in a study of T cell responses to AZD1222 COVID-19 vaccine. Profiled with immunoSEQ multiplex PCR; TCRdb holds only in-frame clones, not every one. In the table there are under 300,000 clones, roughly 93% of which are singletons. Material: peripheral blood, obtained on day 0 of AZD1222 vaccination. These receptors were obtained from an adult in good health.

The chain links TRBV20-1 to TRBJ1-1; D remains unclear. CDR1 and CDR2 from the germline V gene are DFQATT and SNEGSKA (reference sequence). The CDR3 runs 10 residues. Trimming shortened V by 6 bases and J by 3 bases, and 5 bases separated the two germline ends. CDR3 region: CSARDTEAFF. For the CDR3, the DNA is TGCAGTGCCCGGGACACTGAAGCTTTCTTT.

V usage is TRBV2 and J usage is TRBJ1-2; D uncertain. The CDR3 loop spans 15 amino acids. With 10 bases removed from V and 0 bases from J, the gap between germline ends came to 18 bases. Germline V lookup: CDR1 SNHLY, CDR2 FYNNEI. This CDR3 is CATRANREANYGYTF. The CDR3, as DNA: TGTGCCACTCGGGCTAATCGGGAAGCTAACTATGGCTACACCTTC.

The gene calls are TRBV19 and TRBJ2-7, with D perhaps TRBD1 (6 bases). Trimming removed 6 bases from V and 1 base from J, with 13 bases in between. The CDR3 totals 14 residues. From germline, CDR1 is LNHDA and CDR2 SQIVND (reference sequence). CDR3 amino acids: CASSAGVGSYEQYF. The CDR3, as DNA: TGTGCCAGTAGCGCAGGGGTAGGGTCCTACGAGCAGTACTTC.

The V call is TRBV2, the J call TRBJ1-2; perhaps TRBD1 as D (6 bases). Germline loops: CDR1 SNHLY, CDR2 FYNNEI. This CDR3 is 14 amino acids long. The V end was cut by 7 bases, the J end by 4 bases, with 16 bases between. CDR3 amino acids: CASILGGAGYGYTF. In DNA, the CDR3 is TGTGCCAGCATTCTGGGGGGGGCGGGCTATGGCTACACCTTC.

This chain uses TRBV9 with TRBJ1-4; 8 bases match TRBD1. The junction had 4 bases not matched to a gene; V was cut back by 4 bases and J by 2 bases. CDR1 is SGDLS, CDR2 YYNGEE, per germline. The CDR3 is 15 amino acids. The CDR3 sequence is CASSLRQGTNEKLFF. CDR3 coding DNA: TGTGCCAGCAGCCTCCGACAGGGGACTAATGAAAAACTGTTTTTT.

CDR3 bases: TGTGCCAGCAGGAAAAACCTAGCGGGCGTTGAGCTGTTTTTT. Amino acid sequence: CASRKNLAGVELFF. The chain couples TRBV6-5 to TRBJ2-2; 8 nucleotides agree with TRBD2. Germline assignment: CDR1 MNHEY and CDR2 SVGAGI. With 6 bases clipped from V and 11 bases from J, the junction kept 11 bases outside the gene matches. This CDR3 comprises 14 residues.

The chain combines TRBV20-1 with TRBJ2-5, with a possible D match to TRBD2 (6 bases). The CDR3 length is 16 residues. V shed 3 bases and J shed 2 bases, with 19 bases lying between them. Per germline, CDR1 DFQATT and CDR2 SNEGSKA (reference sequence). The CDR3 loop is CSASSAGRDLQETQYF. CDR3 coding DNA: TGCAGTGCTAGTAGCGCGGGGCGGGACCTACAAGAGACCCAGTACTTC.

The V and J genes are TRBV7-9 and TRBJ1-1; D remains unclear. The CDR3 is 14 residues long. V lost 0 bases, J lost 4 bases, and 9 bases lay in between. Germline V lookup: CDR1 SEHNR, CDR2 FQNEAQ (reference sequence). CDR3 nucleotide sequence: TGTGCCAGCAGCTTAGCCGGGGATGGCACTGAAGCTTTCTTT. Its protein is CASSLAGDGTEAFF. Variable domain in full (rest from reference TRBV7-9 and TRBJ1-1): DTGVSQNPRHKITKRGQNVTFRCDPISEHNRLYWYRQTLGQGPEFLTYFQNEAQLEKSRLLSDRFSAERPKGSFSTLEIQRTEQGDSAMYLCASSLAGDGTEAFFGQGTRLTVV.

The rearrangement uses TRBV5-1 and TRBJ2-2, with 7 bases that match TRBD1. Per the germline V gene, CDR1 is SGHRS and CDR2 is YFSETQ. The CDR3 runs 16 residues. V dropped 4 bases and J dropped 1; count of bases not matched to a gene: 7. The chain's CDR3 is CASSLKGGGNTGELFF. CDR3 sequence (DNA): TGCGCCAGCAGCCTCAAAGGGGGCGGGAACACCGGGGAGCTGTTTTTT.

The chain is built from TRBV5-1 and TRBJ2-7; D might be TRBD2 (5 bases). V lost 1 base, J lost 3 bases, and 8 bases lay in between. Germline loops: CDR1 SGHRS, CDR2 YFSETQ. The CDR3 spans 13 residues. CDR3 region: CASSLRLYYEQYF. CDR3 coding DNA: TGCGCCAGCAGCTTGCGACTATACTACGAGCAGTACTTC.

The chain is built from TRBV7-2 and TRBJ2-1, with TRBD2 matching over 8 bases. V was clipped by 2 bases and J by 9 bases; unmatched bases: 6. Germline V gene data show CDR1 as SGHTA and CDR2 as FQGNSA. The CDR3 consists of 14 residues. CDR3 DNA sequence: TGTGCCAGCAGCTTACCACGGGGGGGCCGTGAGCAGTTCTTC. It yields the protein CASSLPRGGREQFF.